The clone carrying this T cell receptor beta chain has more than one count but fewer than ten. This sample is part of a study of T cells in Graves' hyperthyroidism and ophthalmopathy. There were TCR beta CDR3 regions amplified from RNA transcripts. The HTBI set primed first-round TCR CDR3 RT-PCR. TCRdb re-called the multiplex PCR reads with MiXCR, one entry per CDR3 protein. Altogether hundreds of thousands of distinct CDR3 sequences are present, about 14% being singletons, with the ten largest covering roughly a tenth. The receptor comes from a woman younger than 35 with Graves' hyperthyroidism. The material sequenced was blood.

Written as DNA, the CDR3 is TGTGCCAGCAGCTTATCGAACGAGCAGTACTTC. Its translation: CASSLSNEQYF. The chain couples TRBV7-9 to TRBJ2-7; D is ambiguous. Germline V lookup: CDR1 SEHNR, CDR2 FQNEAQ (reference sequence). The germline V and J ends were trimmed by 2 bases and 5 bases, with 4 bases remaining between them. CDR3 length: 11 residues.